A selection of T cell receptor beta chains follows, all from one sample in a study of blood T cell repertoires in COVID-19. Assay: immunoSEQ multiplex PCR; the TCRdb copy retains only in-frame clones and omits some. The data contain 100,000 to 150,000 clones, 90% of them singletons. Sequenced input: peripheral blood. Every receptor here comes from a man aged 50-60 years with active COVID-19. Both conserved end residues are part of each CDR3. The D gene is left open where the match is weak. The size of a clone is reported for some rows only, either as once, few or many, or as a class for expanded clones.

TRBJ1-1 | TRBV19 | once | TRBD1 | CASRRMGQGNGYTEAFF | TGTGCCAGTAGGAGGATGGGACAGGGGAACGGGTACACTGAAGCTTTCTTT
TRBJ2-2 | TRBV4-1 | NA | TRBD2 | CASSQIGGLADWNTGELFF | TGCGCCAGCAGCCAGATCGGCGGACTAGCGGATTGGAACACCGGGGAGCTGTTTTTT
TRBJ2-3 | TRBV6-6 | NA | TRBD2 | CASLLAGGTDTQYF | TGTGCCAGCTTATTGGCGGGGGGCACAGATACGCAGTATTTT
TRBJ2-5 | TRBV6-2/TRBV6-3 | NA | NA | CASSYLARGETQYF | TGTGCCAGCAGTTACCTGGCACGGGGGGAGACCCAGTACTTC
TRBJ1-2 | TRBV11-3 | NA | TRBD1 | CASSLGGTGGYGYTF | TGTGCCAGCAGCTTAGGGGGGACAGGGGGCTATGGCTACACCTTC
TRBJ2-1 | TRBV9 | NA | NA | CASSVTRLSNEQFF | TGTGCCAGCAGCGTGACAAGGCTCTCCAATGAGCAGTTCTTC
TRBJ1-1 | TRBV5-1 | NA | TRBD1 | CASSSGQGASNTEAFF | TGCGCCAGCAGCTCTGGACAGGGGGCATCGAACACTGAAGCTTTCTTT
TRBJ1-1 | TRBV27 | NA | TRBD1 | CASTNPGQGNTEAFF | TGTGCCAGCACTAACCCGGGACAGGGGAACACTGAAGCTTTCTTT
TRBJ2-2 | TRBV7-2 | once | TRBD1 | CASSPRDRVSGELFF | TGTGCCAGCAGCCCGAGGGACAGGGTATCGGGGGAGCTGTTTTTT
TRBJ2-1 | TRBV9 | NA | NA | CASSVYEGRYNEQFF | TGTGCCAGCAGCGTATACGAGGGGAGGTACAATGAGCAGTTCTTC
TRBJ1-5 | TRBV12-3/TRBV12-4 | NA | TRBD1 | CASGLRGGQPQHF | TGTGCCAGCGGACTAAGAGGGGGCCAGCCCCAGCATTTT
TRBJ1-1 | TRBV7-9 | NA | TRBD1 | CASSLEQGVTEAFF | TGTGCCAGCAGCTTAGAACAGGGGGTCACTGAAGCTTTCTTT
TRBJ1-1 | TRBV30 | few | NA | CAWSSQGIDVAFF | TGTGCCTGGAGTTCGCAGGGGATCGATGTAGCTTTCTTT
TRBJ2-2 | TRBV2 | NA | TRBD2 | CASRLADTGELFF | TGTGCCAGCAGGCTAGCGGACACCGGGGAGCTGTTTTTT
TRBJ1-4 | TRBV7-7 | NA | NA | CASSPDRRKLFF | TGTGCCAGCAGCCCAGACAGGCGGAAACTGTTTTTT
TRBJ1-5 | TRBV6-1 | NA | NA | CASSEHFSSNQPQHF | TGTGCCAGCAGTGAACACTTCTCAAGCAATCAGCCCCAGCATTTT
TRBJ2-3 | TRBV6-1 | once | TRBD2 | CASSGTSGRARGTDTQYF | TGTGCCAGCAGTGGTACTAGCGGGAGGGCCCGAGGCACAGATACGCAGTATTTT
TRBJ2-3 | TRBV20-1 | NA | NA | CSASHSLAASTDTQYF | TGCAGTGCTAGTCATTCATTAGCGGCAAGCACAGATACGCAGTATTTT
TRBJ1-6 | TRBV14 | NA | TRBD1 | CASSAQTGTGRSPLHF | TGTGCCAGCAGCGCACAAACCGGGACAGGGCGGTCACCCCTCCACTTT
TRBJ1-5 | TRBV5-1 | NA | NA | CASSFSSNQPQHF | TGCGCCAGCAGCTTTAGTTCCAATCAGCCCCAGCATTTT
TRBJ2-5 | TRBV3-1/TRBV3-2 | few | TRBD2 | CASSQDWGLAGVETQYF | TGTGCCAGCAGCCAAGATTGGGGACTAGCGGGGGTGGAGACCCAGTACTTC
TRBJ2-7 | TRBV5-1 | NA | TRBD1 | CASSYNRGVGEQYF | TGCGCCAGCAGCTACAACAGGGGAGTGGGCGAGCAGTACTTC
TRBJ1-1 | TRBV6-1 | NA | NA | CASSEGGGWDTEAFF | TGTGCCAGCAGTGAAGGAGGGGGATGGGACACTGAAGCTTTCTTT
TRBJ2-3 | TRBV3-1/TRBV3-2 | once | NA | CASSQDRSAPQYF | TGTGCCAGCAGCCAAGACCGTAGCGCTCCGCAGTATTTT
TRBJ2-1 | TRBV24-1 | NA | NA | CATSDPSRGGVNEQFF | TGTGCCACCAGTGACCCTAGCAGGGGTGGGGTCAATGAGCAGTTCTTC
TRBJ1-4 | TRBV30 | once | NA | CALQGGGEKLFF | TGTGCCTTACAGGGAGGGGGTGAAAAACTGTTTTTT
TRBJ2-2 | TRBV9 | NA | NA | CASSVEGGWTVNTGELFF | TGTGCCAGCAGCGTAGAAGGGGGTTGGACAGTAAACACCGGGGAGCTGTTTTTT
TRBJ2-3 | TRBV7-9 | NA | TRBD1 | CASSAGQGKADTQYF | TGTGCCAGCAGCGCGGGACAGGGGAAGGCAGATACGCAGTATTTT
TRBJ1-1 | TRBV11-3 | NA | NA | CASSLGGSSEAFF | TGTGCCAGCAGCTTAGGAGGGAGTTCTGAAGCTTTCTTT
TRBJ1-4 | TRBV6-2/TRBV6-3 | NA | NA | CASSQRGGSNEKLFF | TGTGCCAGCAGCCAACGAGGCGGATCTAATGAAAAACTGTTTTTT
TRBJ1-6 | TRBV19 | once | TRBD1 | CASRGQGGSPLHF | TGTGCCAGTAGGGGACAGGGGGGGTCACCCCTCCACTTT
TRBJ1-4 | TRBV11-1 | once | NA | CASSGGVRFGEKLFF | TGTGCCAGCAGCGGAGGAGTCAGGTTTGGTGAAAAACTGTTTTTT